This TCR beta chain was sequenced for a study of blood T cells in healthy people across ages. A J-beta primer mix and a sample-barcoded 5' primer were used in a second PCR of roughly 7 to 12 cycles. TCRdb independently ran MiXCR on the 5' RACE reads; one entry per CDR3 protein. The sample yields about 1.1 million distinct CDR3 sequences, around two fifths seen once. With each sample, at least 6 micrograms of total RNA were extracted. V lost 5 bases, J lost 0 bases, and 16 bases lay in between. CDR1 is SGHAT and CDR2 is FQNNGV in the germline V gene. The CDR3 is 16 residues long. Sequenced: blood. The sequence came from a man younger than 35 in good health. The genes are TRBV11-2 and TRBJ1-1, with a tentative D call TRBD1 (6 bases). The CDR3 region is CASSLWGQPMNTEAFF. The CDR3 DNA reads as TGTGCCAGCAGCCTGTGGGGACAACCCATGAACACTGAAGCTTTCTTT.